This T cell receptor beta chain came from a study of CD8+ T cells in alopecia areata. Only one count was recorded for this clone. CDR3 size: 13 residues. Germline values: CDR1 SGHDT, CDR2 YYEEEE. The V gene end was trimmed by 4 bases and the J gene end by 7 bases; junction bases not matched to a gene: 2. Lesional scalp tissue (obtained by punch biopsy) and peripheral blood were collected from alopecia areata patients. In each case, RNA was isolated and then reverse transcribed into cDNA as the sequencing template. Data came from immunoSEQ multiplex PCR; TCRdb stores just in-frame clones and leaves some out. The sample lists under 70,000 clones, 95% to 97% occurring once.

The chain employs TRBV5-6 and TRBJ1-3; 10 bases are shared with TRBD1. Here the sequenced sample was CD8+ T cells sorted from blood, taken at week 0. The sequence was obtained from a human donor with alopecia areata. The DNA for the CDR3 is TGTGCCAGCAGCCTGGGACAGGGGAACACCATATATTTT. Encoded protein: CASSLGQGNTIYF.